This T cell receptor beta chain was identified during a study of blood T cell repertoires in COVID-19. Germline V gives CDR1 SNHLY, CDR2 FYNNEI. Trimming cost V 6 bases and J 7 bases, with 12 bases left between them. CDR3 length: 12 residues. The repertoire was sequenced with immunoSEQ multiplex PCR; TCRdb's copy has only in-frame clones and lacks some. This table has roughly 70,000 clones, around 90% appearing once. This clonotype was obtained from a man aged 45 to 65 with acute or convalescent COVID-19. The V and J genes are TRBV2 and TRBJ2-5; D not resolved. The material sequenced was peripheral blood. Here the CDR3 reads CASSPRRGTQYF. DNA for the CDR3: TGTGCCAGCAGCCCCCGCCGCGGGACCCAGTACTTC. The full variable domain, in which reference TRBV2 and TRBJ2-5 provide the parts outside the CDR3, is EPEVTQTPSHQVTQMGQEVILRCVPISNHLYFYWYRQILGQKVEFLVSFYNNEISEKSEIFDDQFSVERPDGSNFTLKIRSTKLEDSAMYFCASSPRRGTQYFGPGTRLLVL.